This entry is about one T cell receptor (beta chain). The target antigen is unknown. V was pared by 5 bases and J by 5 bases, with 6 bases between. From germline, CDR1 is SNHLY and CDR2 FYNNEI. There are 11 residues in the CDR3. This sample is part of a study of shared clonotypes between healthy human individuals. Points from the study as a whole: An anticipated effect of sequencing depth on clonotype sharing among donors was recognized. Donor scarcity curtailed the genetic and exposure-history diversity represented herein.

Naive CD8 isolation took CD45RO-negative cells positively selected for CCR7 and excluded terminally differentiated effector memory CD45RA+ cells. It was roughly 200 ng DNA, 33,000 or so T cell genomes, that sorted-subset replicate PCRs used. Only in-frame clones appear in the TCRdb table, and some are missing; sequencing was by immunoSEQ multiplex PCR. The repertoire holds about 2.2 million clones, with roughly 95% as singletons. The V call is TRBV2, the J call TRBJ1-1; unclear D gene. The TCR sequence derives from a man aged 18 to 35 in good health. Some clones in this sample may be carry-over from other donors' samples. The sequenced sample was naive CD8+ T cells from PBMCs. This CDR3 reads CASSMGTEAFF. CDR3 coding DNA: TGTGCCAGCAGTATGGGGACTGAAGCTTTCTTT.